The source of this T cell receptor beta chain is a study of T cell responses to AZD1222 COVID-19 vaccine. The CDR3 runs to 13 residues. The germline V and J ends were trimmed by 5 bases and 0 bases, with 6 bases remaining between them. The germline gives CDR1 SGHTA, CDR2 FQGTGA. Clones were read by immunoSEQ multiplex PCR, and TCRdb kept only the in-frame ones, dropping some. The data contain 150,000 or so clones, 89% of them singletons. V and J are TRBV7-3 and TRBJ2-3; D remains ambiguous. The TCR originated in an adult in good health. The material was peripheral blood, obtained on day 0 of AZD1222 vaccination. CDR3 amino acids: CASSGSSTDTQYF. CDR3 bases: TGTGCCAGCAGCGGCAGTAGCACAGATACGCAGTATTTT.